The sequence of this T cell receptor (beta chain) was determined in a study of cytomegalovirus exposure and HLA in healthy donors. The study, taken as a whole, reports: A classifier reportedly called cytomegalovirus status with high sensitivity and specificity.

Germline V gene sequence: CDR1 SGHDT, CDR2 YYEEEE. Trimming stripped 4 bases from V and 5 bases from J, with 18 bases between. The CDR3 spans 15 residues. Primers for the PCR totalled 60 Vbeta and 13 Jbeta. Only in-frame clones appear in the TCRdb table, and some are missing; sequencing was by immunoSEQ multiplex PCR. The sample records some 150,000 clones, roughly four fifths being singletons. About this clone itself: The antigen remains unidentified.

The material sequenced was PBMCs. The TCR originated in a man between 18 and 35 years old in good health and CMV-seropositive. The chain links TRBV5-6 to TRBJ2-5; D is possibly TRBD1 (7 bases). CDR3 region: CASSVSTGAGETQYF. The CDR3 coding sequence is TGTGCCAGCAGCGTAAGCACAGGGGCGGGGGAGACCCAGTACTTC.